This is a list of T cell receptor beta chains from one sample in a study of shared clonotypes between healthy human individuals. Repertoires were generated with immunoSEQ multiplex PCR, while TCRdb's copy carries only in-frame clones and drops some. The sample has roughly 1,100,000 clones; about 80% are singletons. The sequenced sample was memory CD4+ T cells sorted from blood. All receptors come from a man between 18 and 29 years old in good health. Each CDR3 is given with its conserved first and last residue. D genes are given only for firm matches. Clone size is given for some rows only: seen once, a few or many times, or a class if the clone is expanded.

>TRBJ2-7|.|.|TRBV7-2
TGTGCCAGCAGCTTAGCTAGCAACCCCTCCTACGAGCAGTACTTC
CASSLASNPSYEQYF
>TRBJ1-4|.|.|TRBV4-2
TGTGCCAGCAGCCAAGATGGGGCAGGAGGCTTTGCAACTAATGAAAAACTGTTTTTT
CASSQDGAGGFATNEKLFF
>TRBJ2-2|.|.|TRBV23-1
TGCGCCAGCAGTCTCGGATCCGCAGGGTTACGCGGGGAGCTGTTTTTT
CASSLGSAGLRGELFF
>TRBJ2-2|.|.|TRBV12-1
TGTGCCAGCACCCCCGGCGGGCCGTCGGGGCCCGGGGAGCTGTTTTTT
CASTPGGPSGPGELFF
>TRBJ2-1|.|few|TRBV28
TGTGCCAGCAGTCAGATGGACTTGCGAGATCTGGATGAGCAGTTCTTC
CASSQMDLRDLDEQFF
>TRBJ2-7|.|.|TRBV25-1
TGTGCCAGCAGTGAACCCTTGCTGGGGGAGCAGTACTTC
CASSEPLLGEQYF
>TRBJ1-3|.|few|TRBV15
TGTGCCACCAGCCAGTCACCGTCTAAGGGCATATATTTT
CATSQSPSKGIYF
>TRBJ2-7|TRBD1|.|TRBV7-8
TGTGCCAGCAGCGTCGCGGGACAGGGGGCGGCGGAGCAGTACTTC
CASSVAGQGAAEQYF
>TRBJ2-5|TRBD2|.|TRBV29-1
TGCAGCGTTGAGACGGGGGGAAAGTACTTC
CSVETGGKYF
>TRBJ1-1|TRBD1|few|TRBV28
TGTGCCAGCAGTTGGACAGGGGGGGACACTGAAGCTTTCTTT
CASSWTGGDTEAFF
>TRBJ2-7|TRBD1|.|TRBV5-5
TGTGCCAGCAGCTTGGGCGGGACAGGGAGGCGCGAGCAGTACTTC
CASSLGGTGRREQYF
>TRBJ2-1|TRBD2|.|TRBV5-4
TGTGCCAGCAGCTTGGCCGTATTGGGACTAGCATACAATGAGCAGTTCTTC
CASSLAVLGLAYNEQFF
>TRBJ2-5|TRBD2|.|TRBV10-3
TGTGCCATCATGAGCGGGAGTTCAGAGACCCAGTACTTC
CAIMSGSSETQYF
>TRBJ2-3|TRBD2|.|TRBV4-3
TGCGCCAGCAGCCAAGATCAGACTAGCGGGAGTATAACTCCTTATGGAGATACGCAGTATTTT
CASSQDQTSGSITPYGDTQYF
>TRBJ1-1|TRBD1|few|TRBV28
TGTGCCAGCACCTTGGGACAGAGGAGCATGAACACTGAAGCTTTCTTT
CASTLGQRSMNTEAFF
>TRBJ2-7|TRBD2|.|TRBV4-3
TGCGCCAGCAGCCAAGATCCTAGCGGGAAGTACGAGCAGTACTTC
CASSQDPSGKYEQYF
>TRBJ1-2|.|.|TRBV6-5
TGTGCCAGCAGTTACTCGATAGACACTTCTTACTATGGCTACACCTTC
CASSYSIDTSYYGYTF
>TRBJ1-4|.|.|TRBV6-6
TGTGCCAGCAGTTTTCTCGGGGATGAAAAACTGTTTTTT
CASSFLGDEKLFF
>TRBJ2-3|TRBD2|.|TRBV12-5
TGTGCTAGTGGTTTGGCCTCCGGGACTAGCCCTCACACTAGCACAGATACGCAGTATTTT
CASGLASGTSPHTSTDTQYF
>TRBJ2-1|.|.|TRBV19
TGTGCCACCCAGGGAGCTTCGACCGACAATGAGCAGTTCTTC
CATQGASTDNEQFF
>TRBJ2-1|TRBD1|.|TRBV10-3
TGTGCCATCACCACAGGACAGGGTAACTACAATGAGCAGTTCTTC
CAITTGQGNYNEQFF
>TRBJ2-7|.|.|TRBV7-2
TGTGCCAGCAGCCCCGGGGGGACATACAGGTACGAGCAGTACTTC
CASSPGGTYRYEQYF
>TRBJ2-7|TRBD1|.|TRBV18
TGTGCCAGCTCACCAAGAATACTTACGGGACAGGGGGCAAACGAGCAGTACTTC
CASSPRILTGQGANEQYF
>TRBJ2-3|.|.|TRBV4-3
TGCGCCAGCAGCTCAGATTTACAGGGAATCACAGATACGCAGTATTTT
CASSSDLQGITDTQYF
>TRBJ2-5|TRBD2|once|TRBV6-1
TGTGCCAGCAGTGACTTAATACCGGGAGGGATTATAGAGACCCAGTACTTC
CASSDLIPGGIIETQYF
>TRBJ1-1|.|.|TRBV5-4
TGTGCCAGCAGCTCCGTCGGGGGAGGGAACACTGAAGCTTTCTTT
CASSSVGGGNTEAFF
>TRBJ1-5|TRBD1|.|TRBV5-1
TGCGCCAGCAGCGAGACAGGGAATCAGCCCCAGCATTTT
CASSETGNQPQHF
>TRBJ2-4|.|few|TRBV28
TGTGCCAGCAGTTCCGGACAGAGGACCAACATTCAGTACTTC
CASSSGQRTNIQYF
>TRBJ1-2|TRBD1|.|TRBV10-3
TGTGCCATCAGTGCGGGACAGGGTGGCTACACCTTC
CAISAGQGGYTF
>TRBJ2-3|.|.|TRBV7-9
TGTGCCAGCAGCTTAGACCTGATTAGCACAGATACGCAGTATTTT
CASSLDLISTDTQYF
>TRBJ2-7|TRBD2|.|TRBV11-2
TGTGCCAGCACCCTATACGGCACTAGCGGGAGCTCCTACGAGCAGTACTTC
CASTLYGTSGSSYEQYF
>TRBJ1-6|.|.|TRBV6-1
TGTGCCAGCAGTCCCTCTTACCCTAATTCACCCCTCCACTTT
CASSPSYPNSPLHF
>TRBJ2-3|.|.|TRBV10-3
TGTGCCATCAGTGTTCGCGGGACAGATACGCAGTATTTT
CAISVRGTDTQYF
>TRBJ1-4|TRBD1|.|TRBV6-5
TGTGCCAGCAGTTACGGGACAGCCGCTATTGAAAAACTGTTTTTT
CASSYGTAAIEKLFF
>TRBJ1-4|TRBD1|.|TRBV30
TGTGCCTGGAGCGGGGACAGTATAGGAGAAAAACTGTTTTTT
CAWSGDSIGEKLFF
>TRBJ1-2|.|.|TRBV28
TGTGCCAGCAGAGCAGGGGTGTCATATGGCTACACCTTC
CASRAGVSYGYTF
>TRBJ2-1|TRBD2|.|TRBV14
TGTGCCAGCAGCCGGACTAGCGGGGAAAACAATGAGCAGTTCTTC
CASSRTSGENNEQFF
>TRBJ1-6|TRBD1|few|TRBV6-5
TGTGCCAGCAGTTACTCTCCCGGGACAGGGACTTCACCCCTCCACTTT
CASSYSPGTGTSPLHF
>TRBJ2-5|TRBD2|.|TRBV30
TGTGCCCGAAGAACTAGCGGAGAAGAGACCCAGTACTTC
CARRTSGEETQYF
>TRBJ2-2|.|.|TRBV2
TGTGCCAGCAGCTTACGGCAGACAAACACCGGGGAGCTGTTTTTT
CASSLRQTNTGELFF
>TRBJ2-3|.|.|TRBV11-3
TGTGCCAGCAGCCTAGGAACAGCCGGAGCAGATACGCAGTATTTT
CASSLGTAGADTQYF
>TRBJ2-3|.|.|TRBV6-1
TGTGCCAGCACTGGCAGGAGAAGAGCAGATACGCAGTATTTT
CASTGRRRADTQYF
>TRBJ2-7|.|.|TRBV15
TGTGCCACCAGCAGAGCGCTATCTGGCTACGAGCAGTACTTC
CATSRALSGYEQYF
>TRBJ1-1|.|.|TRBV6-6
TGTGCCAGCAGCTACCCCGAAACGGGCACTGAAGCTTTCTTT
CASSYPETGTEAFF
>TRBJ2-7|.|.|TRBV10-2
TGCGCCGGCCTGTACGAGCAGTACTTC
CAGLYEQYF
>TRBJ2-6|.|.|TRBV5-1
TGCGCCAGCAGCCCGGTTTCGGGACAAAATCTGGACGGGGCCAACGTCCTGACTTTC
CASSPVSGQNLDGANVLTF
>TRBJ1-6|TRBD1|.|TRBV5-1
TGCGCCAGCAGAGCCAGGACAGGGGATAATTCACCCCTCCACTTT
CASRARTGDNSPLHF
>TRBJ2-5|TRBD2|.|TRBV5-6
TGTGCCAGCAGCTTCCGGACTAGCGGGGGCCAAGAGACCCAGTACTTC
CASSFRTSGGQETQYF
>TRBJ1-1|.|.|TRBV7-2
TGTGCCAGCAGCTTCGAGGGTACCACTGAAGCTTTCTTT
CASSFEGTTEAFF
>TRBJ1-3|TRBD1|.|TRBV11-2
TGTGCCAGGAAGCCGGGACAGGGGAATGCTGGAAACACCATATATTTT
CARKPGQGNAGNTIYF
>TRBJ2-5|.|.|TRBV7-9
TGTGCCAGCAGCTATGATCGCGCGGAGACCCAGTACTTC
CASSYDRAETQYF
>TRBJ2-3|.|.|TRBV5-1
TGCGCCAGCAGCCCGGGGTACAACACAGATACGCAGTATTTT
CASSPGYNTDTQYF
>TRBJ2-5|.|.|TRBV10-2
TGCGCCAGCAGTGAGTCGAGTGGCGGCGGAGAGACCCAGTACTTC
CASSESSGGGETQYF
>TRBJ2-5|.|once|TRBV4-3
TGCGCCAGCAGCCAAGATAGGGGCCAGCAAGAGACCCAGTACTTC
CASSQDRGQQETQYF
>TRBJ2-7|.|.|TRBV10-1
TGCGCCAGCACCCGCGGTACAGGCGACACCTACGAGCAGTACTTC
CASTRGTGDTYEQYF
>TRBJ1-1|.|.|TRBV6-5
TGTGCCAGCAGTTACTCAGGCCTCGGTGGGACTGAAGCTTTCTTT
CASSYSGLGGTEAFF
>TRBJ2-7|TRBD2|.|TRBV7-2
TGTGCCAGCAGCTTAGGGACTAGTATCGGGCCTTACGAGCAGTACTTC
CASSLGTSIGPYEQYF
>TRBJ1-2|.|.|TRBV10-3
TGTGCCATCAGTGAGTCAGGGGAGGTAGCTAACTATGGCTACACCTTC
CAISESGEVANYGYTF